This T cell receptor (beta chain) stems from a study of graft-versus-host responses after intestinal transplantation. TCRdb keeps only in-frame clones here, not all; method: immunoSEQ multiplex PCR. The data show fewer than 25,000 clones, with 70% to 90% seen just once and roughly 0.99% held by the top ten. The V gene's germline CDR1 is SGHDN and CDR2 FVKESK. The CDR3 loop spans 18 amino acids. Trimming at V came to 3 bases and at J to 3 bases, leaving 10 bases not matched to a gene. Here the sequenced sample was PBMCs, taken around 440 days after intestinal transplant. The J gene is TRBJ2-1, the V gene TRBV14, with 11 bases lining up with TRBD2. The TCR originated in a human patient who received an intestinal transplant, so some T cells may come from the graft donor. The CDR3, as DNA: TGTGCCAGCAGCCAGTCTATCTTAGCGGGAGGGTTCTACAATGAGCAGTTCTTC. It specifies CASSQSILAGGFYNEQFF.